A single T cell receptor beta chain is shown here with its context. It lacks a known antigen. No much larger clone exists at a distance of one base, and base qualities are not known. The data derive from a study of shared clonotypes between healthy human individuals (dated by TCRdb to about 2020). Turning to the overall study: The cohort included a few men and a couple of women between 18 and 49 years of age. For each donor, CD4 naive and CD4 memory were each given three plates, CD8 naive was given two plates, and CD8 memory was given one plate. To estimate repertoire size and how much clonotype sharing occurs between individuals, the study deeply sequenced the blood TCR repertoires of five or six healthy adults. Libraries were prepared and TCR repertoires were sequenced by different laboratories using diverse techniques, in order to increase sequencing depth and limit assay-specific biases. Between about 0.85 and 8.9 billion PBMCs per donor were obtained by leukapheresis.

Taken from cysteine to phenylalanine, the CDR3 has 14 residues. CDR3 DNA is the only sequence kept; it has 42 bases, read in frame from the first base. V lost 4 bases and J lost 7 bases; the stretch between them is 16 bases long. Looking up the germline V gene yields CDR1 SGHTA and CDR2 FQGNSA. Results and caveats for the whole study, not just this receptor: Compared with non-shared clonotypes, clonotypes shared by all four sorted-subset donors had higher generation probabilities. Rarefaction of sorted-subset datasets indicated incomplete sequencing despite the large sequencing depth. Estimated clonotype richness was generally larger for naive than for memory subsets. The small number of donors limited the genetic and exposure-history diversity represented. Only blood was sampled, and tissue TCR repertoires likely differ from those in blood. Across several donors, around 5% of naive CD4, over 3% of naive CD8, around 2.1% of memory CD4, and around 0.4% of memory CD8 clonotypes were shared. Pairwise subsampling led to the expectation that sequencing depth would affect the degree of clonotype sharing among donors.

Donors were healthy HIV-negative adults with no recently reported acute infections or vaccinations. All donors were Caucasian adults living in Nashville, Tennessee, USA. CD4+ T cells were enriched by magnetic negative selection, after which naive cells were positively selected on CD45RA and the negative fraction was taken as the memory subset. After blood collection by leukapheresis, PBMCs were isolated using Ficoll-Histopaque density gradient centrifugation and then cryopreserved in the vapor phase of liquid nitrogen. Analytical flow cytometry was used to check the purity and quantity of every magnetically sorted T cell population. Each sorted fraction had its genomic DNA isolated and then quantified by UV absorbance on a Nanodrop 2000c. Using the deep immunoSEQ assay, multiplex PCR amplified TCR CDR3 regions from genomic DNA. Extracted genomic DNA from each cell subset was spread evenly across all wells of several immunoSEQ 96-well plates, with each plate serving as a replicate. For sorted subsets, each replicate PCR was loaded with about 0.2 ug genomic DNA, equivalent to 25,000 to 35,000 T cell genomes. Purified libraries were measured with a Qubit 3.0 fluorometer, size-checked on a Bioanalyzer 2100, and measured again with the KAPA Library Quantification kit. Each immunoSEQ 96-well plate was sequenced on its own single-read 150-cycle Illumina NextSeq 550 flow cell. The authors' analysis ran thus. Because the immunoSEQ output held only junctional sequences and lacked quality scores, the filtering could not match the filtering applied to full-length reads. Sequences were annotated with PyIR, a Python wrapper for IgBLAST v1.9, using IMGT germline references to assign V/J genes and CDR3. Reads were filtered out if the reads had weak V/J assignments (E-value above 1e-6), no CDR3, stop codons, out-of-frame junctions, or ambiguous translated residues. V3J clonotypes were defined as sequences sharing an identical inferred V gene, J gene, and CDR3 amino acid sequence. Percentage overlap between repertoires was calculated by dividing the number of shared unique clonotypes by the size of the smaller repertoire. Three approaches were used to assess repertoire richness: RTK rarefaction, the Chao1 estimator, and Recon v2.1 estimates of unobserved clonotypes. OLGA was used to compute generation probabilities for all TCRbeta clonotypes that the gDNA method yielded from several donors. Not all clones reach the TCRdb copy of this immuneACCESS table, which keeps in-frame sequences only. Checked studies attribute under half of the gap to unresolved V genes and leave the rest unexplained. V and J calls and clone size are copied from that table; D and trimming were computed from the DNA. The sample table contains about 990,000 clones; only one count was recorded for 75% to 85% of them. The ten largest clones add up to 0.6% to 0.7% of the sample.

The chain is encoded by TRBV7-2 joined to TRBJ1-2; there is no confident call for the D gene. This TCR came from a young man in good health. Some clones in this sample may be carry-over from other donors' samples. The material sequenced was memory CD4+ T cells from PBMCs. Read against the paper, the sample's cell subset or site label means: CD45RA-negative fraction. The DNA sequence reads TGTGCCAGCAGCTCCCCCTTAGTTGCTGGTGGCTACACCTTC. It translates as CASSSPLVAGGYTF.